This is a list of T cell receptor beta chains from one sample in a study of blood T cell repertoires in COVID-19. The assay was immunoSEQ multiplex PCR, and TCRdb's table has in-frame clones only and misses some. Of about 220,000 clones in the sample, roughly 84% were seen once. The sequencing sample was made of PBMCs or T cells enriched from blood (not recorded which). The receptors originated from a woman in her thirties or forties who had recovered from COVID-19. Both conserved end residues are part of each CDR3. The order of the fields is V gene, J gene, D gene, clone size, CDR3 protein, CDR3 DNA. D genes are given only for firm matches. A row's size may be missing; if present it is once, few, many or a size class.

>TRBV6-2/TRBV6-3|TRBJ1-1|TRBD1|NA
CASSSWDRMNTEAFF
TGTGCCAGCAGTTCCTGGGACAGGATGAACACTGAAGCTTTCTTT
>TRBV6-2/TRBV6-3|TRBJ1-5|NA|NA
CASSYPEGSGDQPQHF
TGTGCCAGCAGTTACCCGGAGGGATCGGGTGATCAGCCCCAGCATTTT
>TRBV21-1|TRBJ1-5|NA|NA
CASSQKGAEGNQPQHF
TGTGCCAGCAGCCAAAAGGGGGCCGAAGGCAATCAGCCCCAGCATTTT
>TRBV10-3|TRBJ1-2|TRBD1|NA
CAISVPDREGYTF
TGTGCCATCAGTGTCCCAGACAGGGAAGGCTACACCTTC
>TRBV10-3|TRBJ1-1|NA|NA
CAISESPGALNTEAFF
TGTGCCATCAGTGAGTCGCCAGGGGCCCTTAACACTGAAGCTTTCTTT
>TRBV9|TRBJ2-7|NA|NA
CASSVGGGDYEQYF
TGTGCCAGCAGCGTAGGAGGCGGGGATTACGAGCAGTACTTC
>TRBV27|TRBJ1-6|TRBD1|NA
CASSWTGAPRGNSPLHF
TGTGCCAGCAGTTGGACAGGGGCTCCCCGGGGGAATTCACCCCTCCACTTT
>TRBV5-1|TRBJ1-6|NA|NA
CASSPEGTGSSYNSPLHF
TGCGCCAGCAGCCCCGAGGGAACAGGGAGCTCCTATAATTCACCCCTCCACTTT
>TRBV7-2|TRBJ2-6|TRBD2|NA
CASSRRVLADFSGANVLTF
TGTGCCAGCAGCCGTAGAGTACTAGCGGACTTCTCTGGGGCCAACGTCCTGACTTTC
>TRBV11-2|TRBJ2-2|TRBD1|NA
CASSLPPRTGGTGELFF
TGTGCCAGCAGCTTACCCCCGCGGACAGGGGGTACCGGGGAGCTGTTTTTT
>TRBV6-5|TRBJ2-3|TRBD2|NA
CASSWTSEDTQYF
TGTGCCAGCAGTTGGACTAGTGAAGATACGCAGTATTTT
>TRBV18|TRBJ2-7|NA|NA
CASSPLTGEQYF
TGTGCCAGCTCACCGCTGACTGGGGAGCAGTACTTC
>TRBV19|TRBJ2-3|NA|NA
CASSISFRDTQYF
TGTGCCAGTAGTATTAGCTTTCGAGATACGCAGTATTTT
>TRBV28|TRBJ1-4|TRBD1|NA
CASSGLTGVFEKLFF
TGTGCCAGCAGTGGACTGACAGGGGTGTTTGAAAAACTGTTTTTT
>TRBV19|TRBJ1-2|NA|NA
CASSARAGRSDGYTF
TGTGCCAGTAGTGCAAGGGCAGGGAGGTCGGATGGCTACACCTTC
>TRBV19|TRBJ2-6|NA|NA
CASSIVLGYGNNVLTF
TGTGCCAGTAGTATAGTCTTGGGATACGGGAACAACGTCCTGACTTTC
>TRBV2|TRBJ2-2|TRBD1|NA
CASSGDSDTGELFF
TGTGCCAGCAGTGGGGACAGCGACACCGGGGAGCTGTTTTTT
>TRBV9|TRBJ2-1|NA|NA
CASSATGSWGSYNEQFF
TGTGCCAGCAGCGCAACAGGTTCCTGGGGTTCCTACAATGAGCAGTTCTTC
>TRBV5-1|TRBJ2-3|TRBD2|NA
CASSDQAGYTDTQYF
TGCGCCAGCAGCGACCAAGCGGGGTACACAGATACGCAGTATTTT
>TRBV11-2|TRBJ2-1|TRBD1|NA
CASSPDRDHEQFF
TGTGCCAGCAGCCCGGACAGGGATCATGAGCAGTTCTTC
>TRBV3-1/TRBV3-2|TRBJ1-2|TRBD1|NA
CASSHLLGQGIYGYTF
TGTGCCAGCAGCCATCTCCTAGGACAGGGTATCTATGGCTACACCTTC
>TRBV24-1|TRBJ2-7|TRBD1|NA
CATSDPRDSTYEQYF
TGTGCCACCAGTGATCCCCGGGACAGTACGTACGAGCAGTACTTC
>TRBV4-2|TRBJ2-4|NA|few
CASSQDSGGNIQYF
TGTGCCAGCAGCCAAGACTCGGGCGGGAACATTCAGTACTTC
>TRBV4-3|TRBJ2-3|TRBD2|NA
CASSQSLAGGPDTQYF
TGCGCCAGCAGCCAATCGCTAGCGGGAGGGCCAGATACGCAGTATTTT
>TRBV14|TRBJ1-1|NA|NA
CASSGPLAGTEAFF
TGTGCCAGCAGCGGACCTCTTGCGGGCACTGAAGCTTTCTTT
>TRBV6-6|TRBJ1-1|TRBD1|NA
CASSYDRGLNTEAFF
TGTGCCAGCAGTTATGACAGGGGGCTGAACACTGAAGCTTTCTTT
>TRBV5-1|TRBJ1-3|NA|NA
CASSLAGGLGNTIYF
TGCGCCAGCAGCTTGGCCGGGGGGCTTGGAAACACCATATATTTT
>TRBV5-1|TRBJ2-3|NA|NA
CASSLQGTDTQYF
TGCGCCAGCAGCTTGCAGGGAACAGATACGCAGTATTTT
>TRBV28|TRBJ1-4|TRBD1|NA
CASSSSGTGPRKLFF
TGTGCCAGCAGTTCCTCCGGGACAGGCCCCCGAAAACTGTTTTTT
>TRBV28|TRBJ2-1|NA|NA
CASSLALSGQLF
TGTGCCAGCAGTTTAGCGCTTTCGGGACAACTCTTC
>TRBV23-1|TRBJ1-5|TRBD1|NA
CASKGQGEGYQPQHF
TGCGCCAGCAAAGGACAGGGTGAGGGTTATCAGCCCCAGCATTTT
>TRBV18|TRBJ1-3|NA|few
CASSPSGTAGNTIYF
TGTGCCAGCTCACCATCGGGAACGGCTGGAAACACCATATATTTT
>TRBV7-2|TRBJ2-3|NA|few
CASSFGDTQYF
TGTGCCAGCAGCTTCGGGGATACGCAGTATTTT
>TRBV28|TRBJ2-7|TRBD2|NA
CASSSLAGSYEQYF
TGTGCCAGCAGTTCTCTAGCGGGCTCCTACGAGCAGTACTTC
>TRBV2|TRBJ1-5|TRBD1|NA
CASSEEAGGNQPQHF
TGTGCCAGCAGTGAAGAGGCAGGGGGGAATCAGCCCCAGCATTTT
>TRBV11-2|TRBJ2-1|TRBD2|NA
CASSPIAGSSYNEQFF
TGTGCCAGCAGCCCCATAGCGGGCAGCTCCTACAATGAGCAGTTCTTC
>TRBV21-1|TRBJ2-2|NA|once
CASSGLRGELFF
TGTGCCAGCAGCGGGCTAAGGGGGGAGCTGTTTTTT
>TRBV24-1|TRBJ1-2|NA|NA
CATSATAYGYTF
TGTGCCACCAGTGCTACTGCCTATGGCTACACCTTC
>TRBV10-3|TRBJ2-1|NA|once
CAISGHLASDEQFF
TGTGCCATCAGCGGCCACTTAGCTAGCGATGAGCAGTTCTTC
>TRBV5-1|TRBJ2-1|NA|once
CASSKGESSYNEQFF
TGCGCCAGCAGCAAGGGGGAGAGCTCCTACAATGAGCAGTTCTTC
>TRBV4-3|TRBJ2-5|NA|NA
CASSQDRKETQYF
TGCGCCAGCAGCCAGGACAGAAAAGAGACCCAGTACTTC
>TRBV24-1|TRBJ2-5|TRBD2|NA
CATGTSGSQETQYF
TGTGCCACGGGGACTAGCGGATCCCAAGAGACCCAGTACTTC
>TRBV18|TRBJ1-5|NA|once
CASSPGGFGNQPQHF
TGTGCCAGCTCACCCGGAGGGTTTGGCAATCAGCCCCAGCATTTT
>TRBV15|TRBJ1-4|NA|NA
CATSSGRGTNEKLFF
TGTGCCACCAGCAGTGGCAGGGGAACTAATGAAAAACTGTTTTTT
>TRBV5-1|TRBJ2-2|TRBD2|NA
CASSLDAGAFTGELFF
TGCGCCAGCAGCTTGGACGCGGGAGCCTTCACCGGGGAGCTGTTTTTT
>TRBV3-1/TRBV3-2|TRBJ1-2|NA|NA
CASSQGRRRGYTF
TGTGCCAGCAGTCAAGGACGGCGGCGGGGCTACACCTTC
>TRBV19|TRBJ2-3|NA|NA
CASSVGGGTTDTQYF
TGTGCCAGTAGTGTTGGTGGAGGGACCACAGATACGCAGTATTTT
>TRBV29-1|TRBJ2-7|NA|few
CSVLKLTGISYEQYF
TGCAGCGTCCTAAAGTTAACAGGGATCTCCTACGAGCAGTACTTC
>TRBV4-1|TRBJ2-2|TRBD1|NA
CASSHEPGQGHTGELFF
TGCGCCAGCAGCCACGAACCGGGACAGGGACACACCGGGGAGCTGTTTTTT
>TRBV4-2|TRBJ1-2|TRBD1|NA
CASSQAGTGESYGYTF
TGTGCCAGCAGCCAAGCCGGGACAGGGGAGAGCTATGGCTACACCTTC
>TRBV7-2|TRBJ1-2|TRBD1|NA
CASSLLRQGARGDGYTF
TGTGCCAGCAGCTTACTCCGTCAGGGGGCGCGAGGCGATGGCTACACCTTC